These T cell receptor beta chains were read from a single sample in a study of CD8 T cells in ankylosing spondylitis. Each CDR3 protein is one row after TCRdb ran MiXCR on the 5' RACE reads. The sample records about 360,000 distinct CDR3 sequences, approximately 14% being singletons. Sequenced sample: blood, either unsorted or a sorted T cell fraction (not recorded which). The receptors were sampled from a male donor with ankylosing spondylitis or in good health (not recorded which). CDR3s include the opening cysteine and the closing phenylalanine or tryptophan. Fields, in order: clone size, J gene, V gene, D gene, CDR3 DNA, CDR3 protein. D genes are given only for firm matches. Not all rows give a size; the values are once, few, many and, for expanded clones, a class.

NA | TRBJ2-2 | TRBV5-1 | NA | TGCGCCAGCAGCTTGATGCTTACCGGGGAGCTGTTTTTT | CASSLMLTGELFF
few | TRBJ2-5 | TRBV7-2 | TRBD2 | TGTGCCAGCAGCTTGCTGACTAGCGGGGGAGAGACCCAGTACTTC | CASSLLTSGGETQYF
NA | TRBJ1-2 | TRBV12-3/TRBV12-4 | NA | TGTGCCAGCAGTTTAGGGGCCGCGATCTATGGCTACACCTTC | CASSLGAAIYGYTF
NA | TRBJ2-7 | TRBV10-3 | TRBD1 | TGTGCCATCAGTGGCGACAGGGACCTCACCTACGAGCAGTACTTC | CAISGDRDLTYEQYF
few | TRBJ2-2 | TRBV11-1 | NA | TGTGCCAGCAGCTCGGACCCTACCACGAGGGCGAACACCGGGGAGCTGTTTTTT | CASSSDPTTRANTGELFF
NA | TRBJ2-3 | TRBV7-2 | TRBD2 | TGTGCCAGCGGGGGGGGACTACGCACAGATACGCAGTATTTT | CASGGGLRTDTQYF
many | TRBJ2-1 | TRBV4-2 | NA | TGTGCCAGCAGCCAAGATCAGAATGAGCAGTTCTTC | CASSQDQNEQFF
few | TRBJ2-3 | TRBV4-1 | NA | TGCGCCAGCACCACAAGAGGAGAAGGGACAGATACGCAGTATTTT | CASTTRGEGTDTQYF
NA | TRBJ1-6 | TRBV5-6 | NA | TGTGCCAGCAGCGCCCAGCAGGGGACCAATTCACCCCTCCACTTT | CASSAQQGTNSPLHF
NA | TRBJ2-3 | TRBV25-1 | TRBD2 | TGTGCCAGCAGTGAAGGTGCTAGCGGTAGCACAGATACGCAGTATTTT | CASSEGASGSTDTQYF
many | TRBJ2-2 | TRBV24-1 | NA | TGTGCCACCAGTGGCGGGAACACCGGGGAGCTGTTTTTT | CATSGGNTGELFF
NA | TRBJ1-4 | TRBV12-3/TRBV12-4 | TRBD1 | TGTGCCAGCAGTGTACAGGGGTTAGATGAAAAACTGTTTTTT | CASSVQGLDEKLFF
many | TRBJ2-1 | TRBV10-3 | NA | TGTGCCATCAGTGCTCGACTAGGGGAAGCCTACAATGAGCAGTTCTTC | CAISARLGEAYNEQFF
NA | TRBJ1-2 | TRBV12-3/TRBV12-4 | TRBD1 | TGTGCCTGCAGTCTTGAGGGACAGGGTGACTATGGCTACACCTTC | CACSLEGQGDYGYTF
NA | TRBJ2-1 | TRBV15 | NA | TGTGCCACCAGCAGAGCCGGGGGCCATTACAATGAGCAGTTCTTC | CATSRAGGHYNEQFF
few | TRBJ2-5 | TRBV20-1 | NA | TGCAGTGCTTCTCTTGAGGAGACCCAGTACTTC | CSASLEETQYF
few | TRBJ2-3 | TRBV20-1 | NA | TGCAGTGCTAGAGGTCCGGGGGTCACAGATACGCAGTATTTT | CSARGPGVTDTQYF
NA | TRBJ2-3 | TRBV3-1 | NA | TGTGCCAGCAGCCAAGAGTCCGCAGATACGCAGTATTTT | CASSQESADTQYF
NA | TRBJ2-7 | TRBV3-1 | NA | TGTGCCAGCAGCCAAGATCGGGAAAGGGGCTCCTACGAGCAGTACTTC | CASSQDRERGSYEQYF
NA | TRBJ2-1 | TRBV12-3/TRBV12-4 | NA | TGTGCCAGCAGTTGGGGCAGACTCTACAATGAGCAGTTCTTC | CASSWGRLYNEQFF
few | TRBJ1-1 | TRBV13 | NA | TGTGCCAGCAGCTTCCGTGACACTGAAGCTTTCTTT | CASSFRDTEAFF
NA | TRBJ2-2 | TRBV3-1 | TRBD2 | TGTGCCAGCAGCCACGGGACTAGCGGGAGTCTGGACACCGGGGAGCTGTTTTTT | CASSHGTSGSLDTGELFF
few | TRBJ1-2 | TRBV10-1 | NA | TGCGCCAGCAGTGAGTCCGGAGATTATTATGGCTACACCTTC | CASSESGDYYGYTF
few | TRBJ2-7 | TRBV15 | NA | TGTGCCACCAGCAGCGGAGGCATAGCCGAGCAGTACTTC | CATSSGGIAEQYF
few | TRBJ2-1 | TRBV5-1 | TRBD2 | TGCGCCAGCAGCTTTACTAGCGGGGGGCCGGTGGAGCAGTTCTTC | CASSFTSGGPVEQFF
few | TRBJ1-1 | TRBV5-6 | NA | TGTGCCAGCAGCCCGGGCTTCAATCTGAACACTGAAGCTTTCTTT | CASSPGFNLNTEAFF
NA | TRBJ2-2 | TRBV12-3/TRBV12-4 | TRBD1 | TGTGCCAGCAGCCTACAGGGGATGCCTGCCGGGGAGCTGTTTTTT | CASSLQGMPAGELFF
NA | TRBJ2-5 | TRBV6-1 | NA | TGTGCCAGCAGGCTACAGGGAATCGGAGAGACCCAGTACTTC | CASRLQGIGETQYF
NA | TRBJ2-1 | TRBV6-1 | NA | TGTGCCAGCAGTCAACCCGCCGGGATTAGCAATGAGCAGTTCTTC | CASSQPAGISNEQFF
few | TRBJ2-1 | TRBV3-1 | NA | TGTGCCAGCAGCCAAGCGACCGACCCGCACAATGAGCAGTTCTTC | CASSQATDPHNEQFF
few | TRBJ2-1 | TRBV5-5 | TRBD2 | TGTGCCAGCACTCTTAGGGTAGCGGGGTCCTCCTACAATGAGCAGTTCTTC | CASTLRVAGSSYNEQFF
many | TRBJ2-1 | TRBV5-1 | TRBD2 | TGCGCCAGCAGCTTCGGAGATAGCGGGCCAATGATGTTCTTC | CASSFGDSGPMMFF
many | TRBJ2-5 | TRBV18 | NA | TGCGCCAGCAGCCCCCAAGAGACCCAGTACTTC | CASSPQETQYF
few | TRBJ2-2 | TRBV7-9 | NA | TGTGCCAGCAGCCTGGAGGGGGCGAACACCGGGGAGCTGTTTTTT | CASSLEGANTGELFF
few | TRBJ1-2 | TRBV19 | TRBD1 | TGTGCCAGTAGTACCCGGACAGGGATCTATGGCTACACCTTC | CASSTRTGIYGYTF
few | TRBJ2-3 | TRBV19 | TRBD2 | TGTGCCAGTAGTACCGTTACTAGCGCCACAGATACGCAGTATTTT | CASSTVTSATDTQYF
NA | TRBJ1-1 | TRBV4-1 | NA | TGCGCCAGCAGCCACCCCCAGGAGAACACTGAAGCTTTCTTT | CASSHPQENTEAFF
few | TRBJ2-3 | TRBV14 | NA | TGTGCCAGCAGCCACTCGGGACCCGGTACGCAGTATTTT | CASSHSGPGTQYF
NA | TRBJ2-1 | TRBV6-5 | TRBD2 | TGTGCCAGCAGTTACGTAGCGGGAGGGCCAGGCAATGAGCAGTTCTTC | CASSYVAGGPGNEQFF
NA | TRBJ1-6 | TRBV5-1 | TRBD1 | TGCGCCAGCAGCTTGGACGGACAGGGGATAGGTTCACCCCTCCACTTT | CASSLDGQGIGSPLHF
many | TRBJ1-2 | TRBV14 | NA | TGTGCCAGCAGCCAAGATGGGCAGAATCCTGGCTATGGCTACACCTTC | CASSQDGQNPGYGYTF
few | TRBJ2-7 | TRBV5-5 | NA | TGTGCCAGCAGCTGGGATTGGCGGGCCTACGAGCAGTACTTC | CASSWDWRAYEQYF
few | TRBJ2-7 | TRBV15 | NA | TGTGCCACCAGCAGAGGTACGGGCGGCTACGAGCAGTACTTC | CATSRGTGGYEQYF
many | TRBJ2-3 | TRBV5-1 | NA | TGCGCCAGCAGCGCCGGTTTCACAGATACGCAGTATTTT | CASSAGFTDTQYF
many | TRBJ1-1 | TRBV5-1 | NA | TGTGCCAGCAGTTTGGGGGTGAACACTGAAGCTTTCTTT | CASSLGVNTEAFF
few | TRBJ2-7 | TRBV12-3/TRBV12-4 | NA | TGTGCCAGCAGTGGTGTCGGATACGAGCAGTACTTC | CASSGVGYEQYF
NA | TRBJ2-3 | TRBV12-3/TRBV12-4 | TRBD1 | TGTGCCAGCAGTGTCGGACAGGGACCTAGCACAGATACGCAGTATTTT | CASSVGQGPSTDTQYF
NA | TRBJ2-1 | TRBV19 | NA | TGTGCCAGTAGCTCCAGGGCCGACAATGAGCAGTTCTTC | CASSSRADNEQFF
few | TRBJ1-2 | TRBV9 | NA | TGTGCCAGCAGCGTACGGGCTAACTATGGCTACACCTTC | CASSVRANYGYTF
few | TRBJ2-1 | TRBV7-9 | NA | TGTGCCAGCAGCTTACCCCCCCCGCGGACTGAGCAGTTCTTC | CASSLPPPRTEQFF
many | TRBJ1-1 | TRBV12-3/TRBV12-4 | NA | TGTGCCAGCAGTTTTCGGGCCTCGAACACTGAAGCTTTCTTT | CASSFRASNTEAFF
NA | TRBJ2-5 | TRBV12-3/TRBV12-4 | NA | TGTGCCAGCAGTTCTCCCTCAGGGCCCTTTTCGTCCCAGTACTTC | CASSSPSGPFSSQYF
NA | TRBJ1-5 | TRBV6-1 | NA | TGTGCCAGCAGTGAAGAAGGGTATCAGCCCCAGCATTTT | CASSEEGYQPQHF
NA | TRBJ2-1 | TRBV4-1 | NA | TGCGCCAGCAGCCAACGGCTAGGAGCTGGCGATGAGCAGTTCTTC | CASSQRLGAGDEQFF
many | TRBJ2-5 | TRBV29-1 | NA | TGCAGCGTTGAGGTTACAGAGACCCAGTACTTC | CSVEVTETQYF
few | TRBJ2-5 | TRBV5-1 | NA | TGCGCCAGCAGGCCCCTTGGGGGGAGCGAGACCCAGTACTTC | CASRPLGGSETQYF